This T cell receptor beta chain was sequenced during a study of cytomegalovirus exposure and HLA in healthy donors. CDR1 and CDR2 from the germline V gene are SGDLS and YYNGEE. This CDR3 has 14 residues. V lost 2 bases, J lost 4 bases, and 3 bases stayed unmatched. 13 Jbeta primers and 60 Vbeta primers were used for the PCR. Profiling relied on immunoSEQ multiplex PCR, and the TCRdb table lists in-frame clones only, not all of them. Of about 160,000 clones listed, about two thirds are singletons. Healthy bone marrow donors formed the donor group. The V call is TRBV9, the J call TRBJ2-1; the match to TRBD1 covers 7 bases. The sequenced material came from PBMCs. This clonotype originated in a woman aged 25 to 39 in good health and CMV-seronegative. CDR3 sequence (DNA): TGTGCCAGCAGCGTCGGACAGGTTTACAATGAGCAGTTCTTC. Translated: CASSVGQVYNEQFF.